This entry describes one T cell receptor (beta chain). Antigen specificity is unknown. The germline V gene has CDR1 SGHTA and CDR2 FQGNSA. The CDR3 loop spans 15 amino acids. The library was made from cDNA and included unique molecular identifiers. MiXCR was run by TCRdb on the PCR reads, yielding one entry per CDR3 protein. This sample has around 770,000 distinct CDR3 sequences, with roughly 50% found just once. This entry belongs to a study of post-analysis software for immune sequencing data. Study-wide results and caveats: Relative to controls, patients with multiple sclerosis showed significantly lower normalized Chao1 diversity. Patients showed TRBV5-6, TRBV5-1 and TRBV20-1 among a few TRBV segments more frequent than in controls.

This receptor was identified in a girl aged 10-17 years with multiple sclerosis. The gene calls are TRBV7-2 and TRBJ2-1; a weak D match, TRBD1 (5 bases). The DNA end is a closer match to TRBJ2-7, so the J assignment may be wrong. The sequenced sample was blood. In DNA, the CDR3 is TGTGCCAGCAGCTCCCCAGGGAAGGGTGGCAATGAGCAGTACTTC. Protein product: CASSSPGKGGNEQYF.